The 20 T cell receptor beta chains in this list originate from one sample, sequenced in a study of cytomegalovirus exposure and HLA in healthy donors. PCR involved 60 Vbeta and 13 Jbeta primers. Sequencing was performed with immunoSEQ multiplex PCR; in TCRdb, only in-frame clones are kept and a portion is missing. The sample lists about 98,000 clones; around 86% were seen once. Sequenced material: PBMCs. Receptors originate from a female donor in good health and CMV-seropositive.

With respect to this clone: This sample also contains other DNA sequences that code for the same CDR3. The DNA of the CDR3 is TGCGCCAGCAGCCCGGGACAGAGCACAGATACGCAGTATTTT. The encoded protein is CASSPGQSTDTQYF. The rearrangement links TRBV5-1 to TRBJ2-3, with TRBD1 identical over 7 bases. CDR1 is SGHRS and CDR2 is YFSETQ in the germline V gene. The CDR3 loop spans 14 amino acids. Trimming removed 4 bases from V and 0 bases from J; junction bases left unmatched: 2. The full variable domain, with the rest looked up from reference TRBV5-1 and TRBJ2-3, is KAGVTQTPRYLIKTRGQQVTLSCSPISGHRSVSWYQQTPGQGLQFLFEYFSETQRNKGNFPGRFSGRQFSNSRSEMNVSTLELGDSALYLCASSPGQSTDTQYFGPGTRLTVL.

The chain uses TRBV4-2 and TRBJ1-2; 8 nucleotides line up with TRBD1. Germline CDR1 reads LGHNA; CDR2 reads YNFKEQ. The CDR3 is made up of 20 amino acids. The J segment lost 9 bases and the V segment lost 4 bases, leaving 28 bases of the junction unmatched. The CDR3 nucleotides are TGTGCCAGCAGCCTACCTTCGAGCCCCAGGGGGCGGACCGACCAGTATCGCTACACCTTC. It codes for CASSLPSSPRGRTDQYRYTF.

The chain recombines TRBV7-9 with TRBJ1-2, with 7 bases lining up with TRBD1. The germline gives CDR1 SEHNR, CDR2 FQNEAQ (reference sequence). This CDR3 has 15 amino acids. Trimming cost V 3 bases and J 4 bases; bases outside gene matches: 8. The CDR3: CASSFGSGTVYGYTF. DNA for the CDR3: TGTGCCAGCAGCTTCGGGTCCGGGACAGTCTATGGCTACACCTTC. Variable domain in full (rest from reference TRBV7-9 and TRBJ1-2): DTGVSQNPRHKITKRGQNVTFRCDPISEHNRLYWYRQTLGQGPEFLTYFQNEAQLEKSRLLSDRFSAERPKGSFSTLEIQRTEQGDSAMYLCASSFGSGTVYGYTFGSGTRLTVV.

This clone occurred once. J is TRBJ1-4 and V is TRBV30, with D hard to call. The germline gives CDR1 GTSNPN, CDR2 SVGIG (reference sequence). V lost 3 bases to trimming and J lost 4 bases, with 9 bases between them. This CDR3 is built from 13 residues. CDR3 in DNA: TGTGCCTGGAGACGGGTTTTTAATGAAAAACTGTTTTTT. It yields the protein CAWRRVFNEKLFF.

The CDR3 loop reads CASRNEPAGPQHF. In nucleotides, the CDR3 is TGCGCCAGCAGAAATGAACCTGCGGGGCCCCAGCATTTT. This rearrangement joins TRBV10-2 to TRBJ1-5, with D uncertain. There are 13 residues in the CDR3. Per the germline V gene, CDR1 is WSHSY and CDR2 is SAAADI. V was shortened by 6 bases and J by 9 bases, with 15 bases between the two germline ends.

The V call is TRBV27, the J call TRBJ2-7, with 11 bases lining up with TRBD1. Germline V gives CDR1 MNHEY, CDR2 SMNVEV (reference sequence). The V and J ends lost 5 bases and 3 bases, in that order; junction bases with no gene match: 6. This CDR3 comprises 15 residues. The CDR3 region is CASSPRTGGIYEQYF. CDR3 DNA: TGTGCCAGCAGTCCTCGGACAGGGGGCATCTACGAGCAGTACTTC.

The chain uses TRBV13 and TRBJ2-1, with D unresolved. The length of the CDR3 is 12 residues. V lost 0 bases to trimming and J lost 6 bases, with 3 bases between them. Germline CDR1 is PRHDT and CDR2 is FYEKMQ (reference sequence). CDR3 sequence reads: CASSLGSNEQFF. Here the CDR3 DNA reads TGTGCCAGCAGCTTAGGCTCCAATGAGCAGTTCTTC.

This clone was seen only once. The chain employs TRBV5-1 and TRBJ1-5; perhaps TRBD1 as D (5 bases). The germline V gene encodes CDR1 SGHRS and CDR2 YFSETQ. Trimming pared 4 bases from V and 4 bases from J, leaving 9 bases between. The CDR3 has 13 amino acids. The CDR3 protein is CASSAQGNQPQHF. The CDR3 nucleotides are TGCGCCAGCAGCGCCCAGGGTAATCAGCCCCAGCATTTT.

The chain employs TRBV5-1 and TRBJ2-2; the D is unclear. The CDR3 is 15 residues long. Deletions cut 0 bases from V and 4 bases from J, with 10 bases between. The V gene's germline CDR1 is SGHRS and CDR2 YFSETQ. CDR3: CASSLGGAGTGELFF. The CDR3 coding sequence is TGCGCCAGCAGCTTGGGTGGAGCTGGCACCGGGGAGCTGTTTTTT.

The J gene is TRBJ1-4, the V gene TRBV2; 10 bases fit TRBD1. With 5 bases clipped from V and 7 bases from J, the junction kept 7 bases outside the gene matches. The V gene's germline CDR1 is SNHLY and CDR2 FYNNEI. The CDR3 sequence is 15 residues long. CDR3 DNA sequence: TGTGCCAGCAGTCAACCGGGACAGGGGCTTGAAAAACTGTTTTTT. Amino acid sequence: CASSQPGQGLEKLFF.

This chain uses TRBV5-1 with TRBJ1-2; TRBD1 matches at 10 bases. Trimming took 2 bases from V and 8 from J; bases not matched to a gene: 9. The CDR3 spans 15 residues. Germline V gene lookup returns CDR1 SGHRS and CDR2 YFSETQ. The CDR3 DNA sequence: TGCGCCAGCAGCTTTGCCTCCGGGACAGGGGTCGGCTACACCTTC. Protein: CASSFASGTGVGYTF.

This rearrangement joins TRBV27 to TRBJ2-7, with a weak D call TRBD1 (6 bases). The CDR3 loop spans 15 amino acids. V was clipped by 2 bases and J by 3 bases, with 14 bases between them. Germline loops: CDR1 MNHEY, CDR2 SMNVEV (reference sequence). The CDR3 DNA reads TGTGCCAGCAGTTTAGGTGTGGGGGCGGACTACGAGCAGTACTTC. Translating it yields CASSLGVGADYEQYF.

A single count supports this clone. The chain employs TRBV5-4 and TRBJ2-5; maybe TRBD1 (5 bases). Germline-derived CDR1 and CDR2 are SGHNT and YYREEE (reference sequence). This CDR3 region has 15 residues. V gave up 2 bases and J gave up 0 bases, with 11 bases separating them. The CDR3 DNA sequence: TGTGCCAGCAGCTTTAACAGACAGTACCAAGAGACCCAGTACTTC. Its protein is CASSFNRQYQETQYF.

This clone was found a few times. The chain couples TRBV7-2 to TRBJ1-4; TRBD1 might be the D (5 bases). V lost 5 bases and J 0 bases, leaving 10 bases between the germline ends. CDR1 and CDR2 (germline): SGHTA, FQGNSA. This CDR3 spans 15 amino acids. The CDR3 is CASSRRTTTNEKLFF. The CDR3 coding sequence is TGTGCCAGCAGCCGCAGGACAACAACTAATGAAAAACTGTTTTTT.

V usage is TRBV2 and J usage is TRBJ2-5; 10 bases fit TRBD2. The CDR3 has 14 amino acids. V was clipped by 3 bases and J by 5 bases; unmatched bases: 3. The germline V gene encodes CDR1 SNHLY and CDR2 FYNNEI. In nucleotides, the CDR3 is TGTGCCAGCAGTGAGGAGCGGGAGGGGGAGACCCAGTACTTC. It codes for CASSEEREGETQYF. Supplemented by reference TRBV2 and TRBJ2-5, the full variable domain reads EPEVTQTPSHQVTQMGQEVILRCVPISNHLYFYWYRQILGQKVEFLVSFYNNEISEKSEIFDDQFSVERPDGSNFTLKIRSTKLEDSAMYFCASSEEREGETQYFGPGTRLLVL.

This chain links TRBV6-1 with TRBJ2-7, with TRBD1 as a possible D gene (6 bases). Trimming pared 1 base from V and 0 bases from J, leaving 10 bases between. The CDR3 runs to 15 residues. CDR1 is MNHNS, CDR2 SASEGT, per germline. The CDR3, as DNA: TGTGCCAGCAGTGAAGAGGACAGTAGCTCCTACGAGCAGTACTTC. Translated: CASSEEDSSSYEQYF.

Points on this clone: One end of the junction is discordant with germline, which a read error may explain. The genes are TRBV7-9 and TRBJ2-7; D not certain. The CDR3 totals 16 residues. Germline V gene sequence: CDR1 SEHNR, CDR2 FQNEAQ (reference sequence). The DNA of the CDR3 is TGTGCCCGCAGCTTAGTAGCCGTTCAAAGCTCCTACGAGCAGTACTTC. Encoded protein: CARSLVAVQSSYEQYF.

J is TRBJ2-1 and V is TRBV28; TRBD1 matches at 7 bases. Germline values: CDR1 MDHEN, CDR2 SYDVKM. V was pared by 6 bases and J by 9 bases, with 11 bases of the junction left unmatched. This CDR3 contains 14 residues. CDR3 DNA: TGTGCCAGCAGCCTCAGTAGGGGGCAGCTTGAGCAGTTCTTC. Amino acid sequence: CASSLSRGQLEQFF. Complete variable domain (other parts from reference TRBV28 and TRBJ2-1): DVKVTQSSRYLVKRTGEKVFLECVQDMDHENMFWYRQDPGLGLRLIYFSYDVKMKEKGDIPEGYSVSREKKERFSLILESASTNQTSMYLCASSLSRGQLEQFFGPGTRLTVL.

The count of this clone is one. The chain links TRBV5-5 to TRBJ1-1, with D unresolved. Germline V gene lookup returns CDR1 SGHKS and CDR2 YYEKEE (reference sequence). Trimming removed 4 bases from V and 0 bases from J, with 16 bases in between. This CDR3 has 16 residues. The CDR3 nucleotides read TGTGCCAGCAGCCCTGCGGGCCCAAGGGTGAACACTGAAGCTTTCTTT. It yields the protein CASSPAGPRVNTEAFF.

The V gene is TRBV28, the J gene TRBJ1-5; D is unclear. The CDR3 spans 16 residues. Deletions cut 2 bases from V and 5 bases from J, with 16 bases between. Germline V gene sequence: CDR1 MDHEN, CDR2 SYDVKM. CDR3 DNA: TGTGCCAGCAGTTTAATCGGGTCAGCTACCTATCAGCCCCAGCATTTT. It specifies CASSLIGSATYQPQHF.